One sample yielded the 6 T cell receptor beta chains listed below, sequenced in a study of Ad26.COV2.S vaccination and SARS-CoV-2 variants. The data were produced by immunoSEQ multiplex PCR, yet TCRdb's version contains in-frame clones alone and is incomplete. The top ten hold under 2% of the sample, which has about 460,000 clones, roughly nine tenths seen once. Treatment here: 15 to 20 received Ad26.COV2.S at low or high dose, single or two shots; 5 received placebo; per-sample allocation not given. Samples came from day 63 after the first vaccine or placebo injection. The sample here was peripheral blood, taken in a trial of Ad26.COV2.S vaccine versus placebo. The receptors stem from a person aged 18 to 59 who received the Ad26.COV2.S COVID-19 vaccine or a placebo.

The chain carries TRBV6-5 and TRBJ1-2; TRBD1 matches at 9 bases. V shed 3 bases, J shed 8 bases, and the junction held 4 bases outside the gene matches. CDR1 and CDR2 from the germline V gene are MNHEY and SVGAGI. CDR3 length equals 13 residues. The CDR3 nucleotides read TGTGCCAGCAGTTATCGGACAGGGGAGGGCTACACCTTC. Protein sequence: CASSYRTGEGYTF.

The V gene is TRBV5-8, the J gene TRBJ1-5; weak D call: TRBD1 (6 bases). Germline V gene data show CDR1 as SGHTS and CDR2 as YDEGEE. Trimming took off 4 bases at V and 1 base at J, with 12 bases between the two ends. CDR3 length: 15 residues. The DNA of the CDR3 is TGTGCCAGCAGCCAAACAGGGTGGAGCAATCAGCCCCAGCATTTT. Translating it yields CASSQTGWSNQPQHF.

J is TRBJ1-6 and V is TRBV18; D not certain. The V gene's germline CDR1 is KGHSH and CDR2 LQKENI. Trimming pared 4 bases from V and 13 bases from J, leaving 14 bases between. This CDR3 spans 13 amino acids. CDR3 loop: CASSHGRRWPLHF. CDR3 DNA sequence: TGTGCCAGCTCACATGGCAGACGATGGCCCCTCCACTTT.

The rearrangement joins TRBV7-9 to TRBJ1-2; D is uncertain. The CDR3 runs to 13 residues. Per the germline V gene, CDR1 is SEHNR and CDR2 is FQNEAQ (reference sequence). Trimming took 1 base from V and 4 from J, leaving 7 bases between them. Here the CDR3 DNA reads TGTGCCAGCAGCTTAGGCGGCACCTATGGCTACACCTTC. As protein: CASSLGGTYGYTF.

This sequence joins TRBV4-2 and TRBJ2-1; D not resolved. The ends were cut back, 1 base at V and 0 bases at J, with 13 bases in the middle. The CDR3 runs to 17 residues. Germline V gives CDR1 LGHNA, CDR2 YNFKEQ. The CDR3 DNA reads TGTGCCAGCAGCCAAGCGGACCGGATAAGCTCCTACAATGAGCAGTTCTTC. It specifies CASSQADRISSYNEQFF.

The genes are TRBV6-1 and TRBJ2-7, with D perhaps TRBD2 (7 bases). V shed 1 base and J shed 5 bases, with 15 bases lying between them. Per germline, CDR1 MNHNS and CDR2 SASEGT. The CDR3 runs to 15 residues. The CDR3 DNA is TGTGCCAGCAGTGAAGACGGGGGGCATCCTAACGAGCAGTACTTC. Translation: CASSEDGGHPNEQYF.